This TCR beta chain is from a study of cytomegalovirus exposure and HLA in healthy donors. PCR employed 60 Vbeta and 13 Jbeta primers. Sequenced by immunoSEQ multiplex PCR; TCRdb stores in-frame clones only, minus some. The data hold some 150,000 clones, with around 84% observed a single time. Study-wide results and limits: As a later analysis showed, a missense DCLRE1C variant was linked to trimming of TCR beta V- and J-genes. Later, an analysis found that common viral pathogens appeared to be linked with several of the most significant clusters.

Donors sampled were nominally healthy, though unrecorded immune exposures were likely. This clone appeared once. The antigen is undetermined. V shed 8 bases and J shed 5 bases, with 19 bases lying between them. The CDR3 totals 14 residues. Germline values: CDR1 SNHLY, CDR2 FYNNEI. Sequences were obtained from PBMCs. The sequence was obtained from a man in his forties in good health and CMV-seropositive. This rearrangement joins TRBV2 to TRBJ2-7, with D tentatively TRBD2 (6 bases). For the CDR3, the DNA is TGTGCCAGCGTTACGATTGGGGGGAATAACGAGCAGTACTTC. Its protein product is CASVTIGGNNEQYF. Supplemented by reference TRBV2 and TRBJ2-7, the full variable domain reads EPEVTQTPSHQVTQMGQEVILRCVPISNHLYFYWYRQILGQKVEFLVSFYNNEISEKSEIFDDQFSVERPDGSNFTLKIRSTKLEDSAMYFCASVTIGGNNEQYFGPGTRLTVT.